The 2 T cell receptor beta chains in this list originate from one sample, sequenced in a study of lymphopenia after photon versus proton radiotherapy. Libraries were prepared by immunoSEQ multiplex PCR; TCRdb keeps only in-frame clonotypes and omits some of them. In the table there are more than 80,000 clones, around 83% of which are singletons. The starting material was peripheral blood, obtained from a patient treated with proton-based radiotherapy. The receptors stem from a man in his 60s with pancreatic cancer.

J is TRBJ2-5 and V is TRBV6-6, with 8 nucleotides matching TRBD2. The CDR3 extends over 16 amino acids. V lost 6 bases, J lost 2 bases, and 11 bases stayed unmatched. CDR1 and CDR2 (germline): MNHNY, SVGAGI (reference sequence). In nucleotides, the CDR3 is TGTGCCAGCAGGCATTCCGGGACTAGGGATCAAGAGACCCAGTACTTC. Translated: CASRHSGTRDQETQYF.

This chain links TRBV4-3 with TRBJ2-2, with 10 bases matching TRBD1. The CDR3 spans 15 residues. Germline CDR1 is LGHNA and CDR2 is YSLEER. The V and J ends lost 3 bases and 5 bases, in that order; junction bases with no gene match: 3. CDR3 nucleotide sequence: TGCGCCAGCAGCCAGGGACAGGGGAGAACCGGGGAGCTGTTTTTT. Its protein product is CASSQGQGRTGELFF.